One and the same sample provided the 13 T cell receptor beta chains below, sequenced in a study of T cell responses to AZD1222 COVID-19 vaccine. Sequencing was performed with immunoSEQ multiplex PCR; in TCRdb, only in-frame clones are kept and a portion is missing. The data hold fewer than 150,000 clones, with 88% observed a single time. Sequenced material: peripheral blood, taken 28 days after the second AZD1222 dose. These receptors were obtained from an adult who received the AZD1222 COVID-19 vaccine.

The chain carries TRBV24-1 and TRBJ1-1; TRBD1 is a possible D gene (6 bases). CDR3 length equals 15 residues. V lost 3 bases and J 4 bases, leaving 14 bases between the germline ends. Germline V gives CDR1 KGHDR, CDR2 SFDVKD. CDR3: CATSDTGRGTTEAFF. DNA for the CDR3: TGTGCCACCAGTGATACGGGCAGGGGAACCACTGAAGCTTTCTTT.

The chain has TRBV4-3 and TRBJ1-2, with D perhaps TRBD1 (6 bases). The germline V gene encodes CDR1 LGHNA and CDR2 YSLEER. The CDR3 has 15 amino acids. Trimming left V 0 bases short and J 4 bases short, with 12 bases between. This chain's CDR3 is CASSQDPRGSYGYTF. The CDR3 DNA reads TGCGCCAGCAGCCAAGACCCAAGGGGGAGCTATGGCTACACCTTC.

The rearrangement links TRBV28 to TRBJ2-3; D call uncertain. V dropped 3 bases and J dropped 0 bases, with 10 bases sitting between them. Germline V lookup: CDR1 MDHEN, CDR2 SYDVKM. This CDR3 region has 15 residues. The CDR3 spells CASSFESSSTDTQYF. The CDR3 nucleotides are TGTGCCAGCAGTTTTGAAAGTTCTAGCACAGATACGCAGTATTTT.

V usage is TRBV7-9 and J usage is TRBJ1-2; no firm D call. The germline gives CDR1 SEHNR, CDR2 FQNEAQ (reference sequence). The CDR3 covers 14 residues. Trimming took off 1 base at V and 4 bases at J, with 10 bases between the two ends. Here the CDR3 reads CASSLGEGSYGYTF. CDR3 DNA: TGTGCCAGCAGCTTAGGAGAGGGTTCCTATGGCTACACCTTC. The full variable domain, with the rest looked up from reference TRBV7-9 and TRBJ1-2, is DTGVSQNPRHKITKRGQNVTFRCDPISEHNRLYWYRQTLGQGPEFLTYFQNEAQLEKSRLLSDRFSAERPKGSFSTLEIQRTEQGDSAMYLCASSLGEGSYGYTFGSGTRLTVV.

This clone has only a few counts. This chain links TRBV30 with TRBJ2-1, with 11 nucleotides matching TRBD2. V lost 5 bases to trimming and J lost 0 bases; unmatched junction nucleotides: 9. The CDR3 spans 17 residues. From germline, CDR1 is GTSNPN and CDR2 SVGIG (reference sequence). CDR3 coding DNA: TGTGCCTGGGGAGGGCTAGCGGGAGGTACCTCCTACAATGAGCAGTTCTTC. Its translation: CAWGGLAGGTSYNEQFF.

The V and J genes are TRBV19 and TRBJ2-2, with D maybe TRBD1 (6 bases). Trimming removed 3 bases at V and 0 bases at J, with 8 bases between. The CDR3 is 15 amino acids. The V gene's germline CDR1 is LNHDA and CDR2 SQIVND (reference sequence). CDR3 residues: CASSMRGTNTGELFF. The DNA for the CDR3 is TGTGCCAGTAGTATGAGGGGGACGAACACCGGGGAGCTGTTTTTT.

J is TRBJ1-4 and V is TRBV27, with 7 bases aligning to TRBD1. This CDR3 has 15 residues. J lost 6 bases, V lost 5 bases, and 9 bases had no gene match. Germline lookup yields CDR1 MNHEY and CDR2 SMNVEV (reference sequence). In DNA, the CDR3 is TGTGCCAGCAGTCTGACAGGGAGGTTACATGAAAAACTGTTTTTT. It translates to CASSLTGRLHEKLFF. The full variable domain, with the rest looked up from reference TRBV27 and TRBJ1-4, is EAQVTQNPRYLITVTGKKLTVTCSQNMNHEYMSWYRQDPGLGLRQIYYSMNVEVTDKGDVPEGYKVSRKEKRNFPLILESPSPNQTSLYFCASSLTGRLHEKLFFGSGTQLSVL.

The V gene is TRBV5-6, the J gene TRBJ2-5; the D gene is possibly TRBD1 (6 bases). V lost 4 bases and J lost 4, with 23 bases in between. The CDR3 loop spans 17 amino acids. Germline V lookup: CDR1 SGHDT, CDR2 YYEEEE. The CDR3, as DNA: TGTGCCAGCAGCGGAACCCGGACAGTCTTCCGAGGAGAGACCCAGTACTTC. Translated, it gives CASSGTRTVFRGETQYF.

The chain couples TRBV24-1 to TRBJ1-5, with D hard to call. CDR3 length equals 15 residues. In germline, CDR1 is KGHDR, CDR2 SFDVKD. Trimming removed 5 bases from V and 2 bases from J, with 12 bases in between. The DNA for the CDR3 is TGTGCCACCAGTGCCCGGACCGTCGGCAATCAGCCCCAGCATTTT. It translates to CATSARTVGNQPQHF.

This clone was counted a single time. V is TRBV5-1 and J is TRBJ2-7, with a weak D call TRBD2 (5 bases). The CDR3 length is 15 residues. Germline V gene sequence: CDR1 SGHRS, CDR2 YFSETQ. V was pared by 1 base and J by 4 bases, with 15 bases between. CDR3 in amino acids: CASSLSGAERYEQYF. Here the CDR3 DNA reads TGCGCCAGCAGCTTGAGCGGCGCAGAGAGGTACGAGCAGTACTTC. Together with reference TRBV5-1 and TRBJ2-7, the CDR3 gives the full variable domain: KAGVTQTPRYLIKTRGQQVTLSCSPISGHRSVSWYQQTPGQGLQFLFEYFSETQRNKGNFPGRFSGRQFSNSRSEMNVSTLELGDSALYLCASSLSGAERYEQYFGPGTRLTVT.

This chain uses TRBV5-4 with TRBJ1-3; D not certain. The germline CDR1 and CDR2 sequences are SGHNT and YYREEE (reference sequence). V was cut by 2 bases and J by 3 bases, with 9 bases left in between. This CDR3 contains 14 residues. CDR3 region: CASSFGEIGNTIYF. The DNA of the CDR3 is TGTGCCAGCAGCTTTGGAGAGATTGGAAACACCATATATTTT.

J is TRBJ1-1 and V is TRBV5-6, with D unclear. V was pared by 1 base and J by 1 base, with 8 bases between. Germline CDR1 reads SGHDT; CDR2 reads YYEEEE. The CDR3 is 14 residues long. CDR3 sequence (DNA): TGTGCCAGCAGCTTGTTTTCAGGGAACACTGAAGCTTTCTTT. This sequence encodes CASSLFSGNTEAFF.

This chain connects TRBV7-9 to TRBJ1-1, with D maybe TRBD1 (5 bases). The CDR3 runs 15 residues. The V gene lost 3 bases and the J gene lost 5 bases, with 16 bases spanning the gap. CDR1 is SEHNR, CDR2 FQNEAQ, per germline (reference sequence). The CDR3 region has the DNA TGTGCCAGCAGCTTGACAGAGGGGATGGGTACTGAAGCTTTCTTT. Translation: CASSLTEGMGTEAFF. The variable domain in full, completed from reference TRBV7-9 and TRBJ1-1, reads DTGVSQNPRHKITKRGQNVTFRCDPISEHNRLYWYRQTLGQGPEFLTYFQNEAQLEKSRLLSDRFSAERPKGSFSTLEIQRTEQGDSAMYLCASSLTEGMGTEAFFGQGTRLTVV.